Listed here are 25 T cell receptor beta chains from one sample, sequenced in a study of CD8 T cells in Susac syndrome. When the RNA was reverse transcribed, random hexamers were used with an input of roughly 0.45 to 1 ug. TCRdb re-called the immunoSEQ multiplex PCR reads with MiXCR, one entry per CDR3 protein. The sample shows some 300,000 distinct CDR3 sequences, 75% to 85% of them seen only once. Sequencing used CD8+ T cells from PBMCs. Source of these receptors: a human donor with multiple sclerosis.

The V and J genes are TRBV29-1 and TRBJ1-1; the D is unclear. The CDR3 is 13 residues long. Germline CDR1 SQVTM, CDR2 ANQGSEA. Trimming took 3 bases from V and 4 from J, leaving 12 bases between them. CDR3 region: CSVESVGSTEAFF. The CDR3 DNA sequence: TGCAGCGTTGAGTCAGTGGGGAGCACTGAAGCTTTCTTT.

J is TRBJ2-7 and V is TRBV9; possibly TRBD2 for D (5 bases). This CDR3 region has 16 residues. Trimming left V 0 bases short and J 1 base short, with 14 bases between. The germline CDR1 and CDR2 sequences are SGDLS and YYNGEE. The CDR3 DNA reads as TGTGCCAGCAGCGTAGGCCGGACTGTGCCTTCCTACGAGCAGTACTTC. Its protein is CASSVGRTVPSYEQYF.

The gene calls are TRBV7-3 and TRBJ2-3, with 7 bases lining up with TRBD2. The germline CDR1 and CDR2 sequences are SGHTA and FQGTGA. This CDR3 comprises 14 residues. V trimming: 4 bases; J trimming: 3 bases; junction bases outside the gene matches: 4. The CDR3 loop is CASSYLAETDTQYF. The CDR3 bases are TGTGCCAGCAGCTACCTAGCGGAAACAGATACGCAGTATTTT.

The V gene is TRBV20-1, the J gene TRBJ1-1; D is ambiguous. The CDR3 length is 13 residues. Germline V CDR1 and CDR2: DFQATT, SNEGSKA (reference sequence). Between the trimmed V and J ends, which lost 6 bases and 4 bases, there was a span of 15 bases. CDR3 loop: CSAPRFWGTEAFF. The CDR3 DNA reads TGCAGTGCGCCCCGGTTCTGGGGCACTGAAGCTTTCTTT.

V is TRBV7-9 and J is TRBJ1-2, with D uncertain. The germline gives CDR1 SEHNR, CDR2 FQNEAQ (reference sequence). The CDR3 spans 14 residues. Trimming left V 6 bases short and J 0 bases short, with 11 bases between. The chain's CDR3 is CASSGNGANYGYTF. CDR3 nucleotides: TGTGCCAGCAGTGGGAATGGGGCTAACTATGGCTACACCTTC.

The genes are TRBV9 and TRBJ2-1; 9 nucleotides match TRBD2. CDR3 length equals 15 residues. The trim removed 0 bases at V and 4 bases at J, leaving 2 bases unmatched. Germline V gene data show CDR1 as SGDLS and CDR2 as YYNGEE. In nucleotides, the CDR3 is TGTGCCAGCAGCGTAGTAGCGGGAGCTTACAATGAGCAGTTCTTC. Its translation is CASSVVAGAYNEQFF.

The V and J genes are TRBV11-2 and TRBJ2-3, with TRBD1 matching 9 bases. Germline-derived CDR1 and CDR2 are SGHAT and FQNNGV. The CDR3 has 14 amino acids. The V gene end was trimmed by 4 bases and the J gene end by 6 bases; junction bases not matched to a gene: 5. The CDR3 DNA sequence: TGTGCCAGCAGCTATACAGGGGGCCCGGATACGCAGTATTTT. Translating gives CASSYTGGPDTQYF.

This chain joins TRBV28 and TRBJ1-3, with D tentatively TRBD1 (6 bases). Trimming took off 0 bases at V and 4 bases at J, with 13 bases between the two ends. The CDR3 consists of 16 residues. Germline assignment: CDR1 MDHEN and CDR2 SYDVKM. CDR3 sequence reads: CASSLWSGDIGNTIYF. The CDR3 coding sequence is TGTGCCAGCAGTTTATGGTCAGGGGATATAGGAAACACCATATATTTT.

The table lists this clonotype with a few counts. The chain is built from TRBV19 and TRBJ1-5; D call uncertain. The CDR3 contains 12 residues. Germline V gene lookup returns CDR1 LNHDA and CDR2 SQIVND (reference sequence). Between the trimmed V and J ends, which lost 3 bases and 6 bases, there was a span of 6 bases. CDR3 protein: CASSIVSQPQHF. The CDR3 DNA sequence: TGTGCCAGTAGTATCGTGAGTCAGCCCCAGCATTTT.

The CDR3 is CAWSALSGPEQFF. The CDR3 DNA sequence: TGTGCCTGGAGCGCACTATCAGGCCCTGAGCAGTTCTTC. V usage is TRBV30 and J usage is TRBJ2-1; D not certain. CDR3 length: 13 residues. The V and J ends lost 3 bases and 9 bases respectively, with 15 bases between them. Germline CDR1 is GTSNPN and CDR2 is SVGIG (reference sequence).

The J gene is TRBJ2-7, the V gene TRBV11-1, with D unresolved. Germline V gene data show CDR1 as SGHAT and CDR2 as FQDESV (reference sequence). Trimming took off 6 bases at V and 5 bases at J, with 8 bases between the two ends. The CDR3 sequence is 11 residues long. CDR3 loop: CASSSTNEQYF. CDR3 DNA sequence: TGTGCCAGCAGTTCGACAAACGAGCAGTACTTC.

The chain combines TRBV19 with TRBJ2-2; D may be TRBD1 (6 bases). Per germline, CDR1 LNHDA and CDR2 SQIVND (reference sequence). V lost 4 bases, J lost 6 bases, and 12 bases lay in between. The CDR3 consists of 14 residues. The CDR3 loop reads CASSNHRAAGELFF. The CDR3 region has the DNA TGTGCCAGTAGTAACCACAGGGCCGCCGGGGAGCTGTTTTTT. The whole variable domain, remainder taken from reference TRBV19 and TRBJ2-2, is DGGITQSPKYLFRKEGQNVTLSCEQNLNHDAMYWYRQDPGQGLRLIYYSQIVNDFQKGDIAEGYSVSREKKESFPLTVTSAQKNPTAFYLCASSNHRAAGELFFGEGSRLTVL.

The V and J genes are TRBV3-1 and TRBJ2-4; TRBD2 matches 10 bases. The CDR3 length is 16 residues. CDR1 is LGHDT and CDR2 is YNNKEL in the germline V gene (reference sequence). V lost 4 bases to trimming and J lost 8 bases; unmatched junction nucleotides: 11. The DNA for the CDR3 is TGTGCCAGCAGCCCCCTCCTAGCGGGAGCAAACGACATTCAGTACTTC. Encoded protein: CASSPLLAGANDIQYF.

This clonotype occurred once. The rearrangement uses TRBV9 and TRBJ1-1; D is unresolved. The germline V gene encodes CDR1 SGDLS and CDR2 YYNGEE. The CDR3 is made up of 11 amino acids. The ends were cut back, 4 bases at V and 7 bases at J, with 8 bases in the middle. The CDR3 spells CASSPRSEAFF. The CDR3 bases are TGTGCCAGCAGCCCCCGGAGTGAAGCTTTCTTT.

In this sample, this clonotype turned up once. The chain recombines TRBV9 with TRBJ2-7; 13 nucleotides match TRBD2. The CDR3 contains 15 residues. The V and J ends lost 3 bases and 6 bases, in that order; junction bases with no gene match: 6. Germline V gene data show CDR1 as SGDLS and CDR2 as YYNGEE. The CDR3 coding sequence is TGTGCCAGCAGCGCTACTAGCGGGAGGGAGGCCGAGCAGTACTTC. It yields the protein CASSATSGREAEQYF.

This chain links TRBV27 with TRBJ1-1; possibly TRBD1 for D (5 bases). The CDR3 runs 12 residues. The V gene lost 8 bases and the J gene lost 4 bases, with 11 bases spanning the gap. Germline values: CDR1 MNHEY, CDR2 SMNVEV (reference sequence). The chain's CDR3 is CASGRGATEAFF. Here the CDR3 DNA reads TGTGCCAGCGGTAGAGGGGCCACTGAAGCTTTCTTT.

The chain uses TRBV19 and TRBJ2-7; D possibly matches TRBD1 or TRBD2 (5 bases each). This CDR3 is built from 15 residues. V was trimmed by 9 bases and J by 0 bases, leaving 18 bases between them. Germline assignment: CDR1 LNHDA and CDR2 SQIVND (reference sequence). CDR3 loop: CASAPGTLSSYEQYF. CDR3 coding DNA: TGTGCCAGCGCTCCAGGGACGCTCAGCTCCTACGAGCAGTACTTC.

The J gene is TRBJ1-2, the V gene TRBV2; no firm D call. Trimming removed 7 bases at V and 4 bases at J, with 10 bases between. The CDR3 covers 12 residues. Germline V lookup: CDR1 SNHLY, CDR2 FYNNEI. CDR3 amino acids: CASIGSSYGYTF. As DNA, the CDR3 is TGTGCCAGCATAGGGTCTTCCTATGGCTACACCTTC. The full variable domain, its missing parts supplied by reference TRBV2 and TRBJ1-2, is EPEVTQTPSHQVTQMGQEVILRCVPISNHLYFYWYRQILGQKVEFLVSFYNNEISEKSEIFDDQFSVERPDGSNFTLKIRSTKLEDSAMYFCASIGSSYGYTFGSGTRLTVV.

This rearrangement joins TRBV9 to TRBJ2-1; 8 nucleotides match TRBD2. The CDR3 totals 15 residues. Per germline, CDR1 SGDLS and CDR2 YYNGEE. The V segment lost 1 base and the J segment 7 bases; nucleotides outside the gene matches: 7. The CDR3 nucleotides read TGTGCCAGCAGCGTATCCAGCGGGAGAGTAAATGAGCAGTTCTTC. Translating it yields CASSVSSGRVNEQFF.

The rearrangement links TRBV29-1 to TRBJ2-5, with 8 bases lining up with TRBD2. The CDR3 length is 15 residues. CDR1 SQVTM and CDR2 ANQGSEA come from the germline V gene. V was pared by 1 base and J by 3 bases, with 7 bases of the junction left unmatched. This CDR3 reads CSVEVGWREEETQYF. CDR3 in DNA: TGCAGCGTTGAAGTGGGTTGGCGGGAGGAAGAGACCCAGTACTTC.

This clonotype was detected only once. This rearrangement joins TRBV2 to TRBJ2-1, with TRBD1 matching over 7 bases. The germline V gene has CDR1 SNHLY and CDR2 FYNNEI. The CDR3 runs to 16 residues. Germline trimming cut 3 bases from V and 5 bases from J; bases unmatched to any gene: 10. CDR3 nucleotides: TGTGCCAGCAGTGACATGTCTCGGACAGGAAACAATGAGCAGTTCTTC. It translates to CASSDMSRTGNNEQFF.

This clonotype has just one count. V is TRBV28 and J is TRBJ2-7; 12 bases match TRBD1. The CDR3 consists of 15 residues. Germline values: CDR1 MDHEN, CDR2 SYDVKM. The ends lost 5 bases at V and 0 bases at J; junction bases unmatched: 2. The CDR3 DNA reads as TGTGCCAGCAGTGTGGGACAGGGGGCCTCCTACGAGCAGTACTTC. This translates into CASSVGQGASYEQYF.

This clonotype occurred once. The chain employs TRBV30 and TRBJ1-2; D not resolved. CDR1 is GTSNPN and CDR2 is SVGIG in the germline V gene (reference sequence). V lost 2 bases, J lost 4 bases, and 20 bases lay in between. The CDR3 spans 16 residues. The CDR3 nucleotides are TGTGCCTGGAGTTTATTGGTGGCTTCCCTGGGCTATGGCTACACCTTC. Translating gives CAWSLLVASLGYGYTF.

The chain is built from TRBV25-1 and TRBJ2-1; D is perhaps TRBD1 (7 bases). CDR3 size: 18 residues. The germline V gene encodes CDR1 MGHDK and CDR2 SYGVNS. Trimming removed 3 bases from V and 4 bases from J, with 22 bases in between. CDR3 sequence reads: CASSDGTDPGLVYNEQFF. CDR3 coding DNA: TGTGCCAGCAGTGATGGGACAGACCCGGGACTCGTGTACAATGAGCAGTTCTTC.

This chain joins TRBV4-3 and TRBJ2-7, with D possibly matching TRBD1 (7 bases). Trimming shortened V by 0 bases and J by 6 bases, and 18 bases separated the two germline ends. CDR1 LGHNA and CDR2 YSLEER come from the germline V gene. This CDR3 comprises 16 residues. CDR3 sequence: CASSQDRAGGLGEQYF. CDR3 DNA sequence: TGCGCCAGCAGCCAAGATCGGGCAGGGGGGCTCGGCGAGCAGTACTTC.